This is a list of T cell receptor beta chains from one sample in a study of blood T cell repertoires in COVID-19. Here immunoSEQ multiplex PCR was the method, and the copy in TCRdb shows in-frame clones only, minus some. The sample shows under 150,000 clones, 70% to 90% of them seen only once. Sequencing input: PBMCs or T cells enriched from blood (not recorded which). The origin of the receptors is a woman aged 50 to 65 who had recovered from COVID-19. The CDR3 runs from the conserved cysteine through the conserved F or W.

V,CDR3
TRBV11-2,CASSFSGLNTEAFF
TRBV11-2,CASSLFGGAHTGELFF
TRBV19,CASRGDRAYEQYF
TRBV3-1/TRBV3-2,CASSQDLRGGLLKQFF
TRBV7-9,CASNQGNTEAFF
TRBV5-1,CASSLAPGREETQYF
TRBV4-3,CASSQADRGLTEQYF
TRBV1,CTSSQVRGGDEQYF
TRBV4-3,CASSQDKGAEAFF
TRBV6-2/TRBV6-3,CASSPMDRRQPQHF
TRBV29-1,CSVAPGQGDEKLFF
TRBV18,CASSPGTPGWGSYNEQFF
TRBV12-5,CASAHYRGPYNEQFF
TRBV7-2,CASSLRTGRFSNEQFF
TRBV7-8,CASSFTNRAWETQYF
TRBV5-4,CASSSGTTYEQYF
TRBV6-1,CASSGGQTLSGNTIYF
TRBV7-8,CASSPVRGLNTEAFF
TRBV2,CASSEGRGYSNQPQHF
TRBV29-1,CSVTEGPNEQFF
TRBV4-1,CASSQLPRDPDLQETQYF
TRBV4-1,CASSRSDSQETQYF
TRBV11-1,CASSSRSTVATQYF
TRBV12-3/TRBV12-4,CASRIGGVGEQYF
TRBV11-2,CASSTQGSLSYNEQFF
TRBV9,CASSVGGQPTWGSGNTIYF
TRBV7-6,CASSPPSAGGTYEQYF
TRBV29-1,CSVGTSGGQETQYF
TRBV18,CASSPTGGRSYEQYF
TRBV5-1,CASSLEGLNTEAFF
TRBV7-6,CASSPLNTGELFF
TRBV9,CASSPGQGGLLLGYTF
TRBV21-1,CASGGCRGSQETQYF
TRBV6-2/TRBV6-3,CASSLPVWTEAFF
TRBV10-3,CAISPTGNYGYTF
TRBV11-2,CASSLDRASGEQFF
TRBV5-1,CASSPRTGGDTEAFF
TRBV5-1,CASSWSDRLPYNEQFF
TRBV14,CASSPTGFLAKNIQYF
TRBV5-8,CASSLVAGDQYF
TRBV5-4,CASSLGGTGGLYEQYF
TRBV10-1,CASSESSRGLHETQYF
TRBV11-2,CASSLEVPGSGNTIYF
TRBV5-4,CASSLGQDNSPLHF
TRBV6-5,CASGTGTGGGNTIYF
TRBV7-2,CASKTRDTEYSPLHF
TRBV11-2,CASSLRTASYQETQYF
TRBV10-3,CAISETLDGAPAF
TRBV12-3/TRBV12-4,CASSSQGMDEQFF
TRBV6-5,CASSYRNTRGGDEQYF
TRBV29-1,CSVGLGRTAGDQPQHF
TRBV19,CASRTTGRTEAFF
TRBV27,CASSPRQDQPQHF
TRBV9,CASSAGTGWTGELFF
TRBV4-1,CASSPTGGNNYGYTF